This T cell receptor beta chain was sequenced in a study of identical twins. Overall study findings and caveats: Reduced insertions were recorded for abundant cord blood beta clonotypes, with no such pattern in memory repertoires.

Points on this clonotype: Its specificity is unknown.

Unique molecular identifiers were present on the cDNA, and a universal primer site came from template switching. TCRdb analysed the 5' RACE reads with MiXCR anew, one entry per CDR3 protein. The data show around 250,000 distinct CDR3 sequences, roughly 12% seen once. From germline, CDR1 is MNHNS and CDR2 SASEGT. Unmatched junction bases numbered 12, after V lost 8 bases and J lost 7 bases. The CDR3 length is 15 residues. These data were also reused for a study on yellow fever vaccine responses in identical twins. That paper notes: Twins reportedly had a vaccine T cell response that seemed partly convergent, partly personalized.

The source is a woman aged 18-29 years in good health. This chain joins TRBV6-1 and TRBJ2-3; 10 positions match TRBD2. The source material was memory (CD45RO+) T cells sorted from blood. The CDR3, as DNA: TGTGCCAGCCCCCCCCGGCTAGCGGGAGTTAATACGCAGTATTTT. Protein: CASPPRLAGVNTQYF.